These 32 T cell receptor beta chains originate from one sample sequenced in a study of cytomegalovirus exposure and HLA in healthy donors. The PCR employed 60 Vbeta primers together with 13 Jbeta primers. The protocol was immunoSEQ multiplex PCR, while the TCRdb copy is restricted to in-frame clones and leaves out a portion. The sample carries 110,000 or so clones, around 77% recorded once. Sample: PBMCs. These receptors were collected from a woman aged 25 to 39 in good health and CMV-seropositive.

The chain links TRBV6-1 to TRBJ1-1, with D perhaps TRBD1 (6 bases). With 9 bases removed from V and 5 bases from J, the gap between germline ends came to 16 bases. The length of the CDR3 is 13 residues. Germline loops: CDR1 MNHNS, CDR2 SASEGT. CDR3 amino acids: CASGAGVGTEAFF. DNA of the CDR3: TGTGCCAGTGGGGCAGGGGTCGGAACTGAAGCTTTCTTT.

This chain links TRBV9 with TRBJ2-2; 10 bases line up with TRBD2. CDR3 length: 15 amino acids. The ends lost 4 bases at V and 3 bases at J; junction bases unmatched: 3. Looked up from germline, CDR1 is SGDLS and CDR2 is YYNGEE. The CDR3 DNA follows: TGTGCCAGCAGCATTGGACTAGCGGACACCGGGGAGCTGTTTTTT. Protein product: CASSIGLADTGELFF.

The chain couples TRBV2 to TRBJ2-7; no definite D call. This CDR3 contains 13 residues. The V and J ends lost 0 bases and 4 bases respectively, with 7 bases between them. Germline values: CDR1 SNHLY, CDR2 FYNNEI. The CDR3 region has the DNA TGTGCCAGCAGTGAAGCCGTAGAGTACGAGCAGTACTTC. Amino acids: CASSEAVEYEQYF.

The chain couples TRBV7-6 to TRBJ1-4; 7 bases map to TRBD1. V dropped 6 bases and J dropped 2; count of bases not matched to a gene: 6. CDR1 is SGHVS, CDR2 FNYEAQ, per germline. The CDR3 is 15 residues long. Written as DNA, the CDR3 is TGTGCCAGCAGACGGGACAGTCAGACTAATGAAAAACTGTTTTTT. Its translation is CASRRDSQTNEKLFF.

The chain recombines TRBV5-4 with TRBJ2-7; 10 bases fit TRBD2. This CDR3 contains 15 residues. J was trimmed by 4 bases and V by 1 base; bases with no gene match: 5. Germline CDR1 is SGHNT and CDR2 is YYREEE (reference sequence). Written as DNA, the CDR3 is TGTGCCAGCAGCTTGACGGAACTAGCGGGGTACGAGCAGTACTTC. Protein product: CASSLTELAGYEQYF.

This clone was detected only once. The rearrangement uses TRBV9 and TRBJ2-3, with D unresolved. Trimming left V 0 bases short and J 7 bases short, with 6 bases between. Germline lookup yields CDR1 SGDLS and CDR2 YYNGEE. The CDR3 is 12 amino acids. CDR3 DNA: TGTGCCAGCAGCGTAGGCGAGAATACGCAGTATTTT. Its translation is CASSVGENTQYF.

This clone has just a few counts. V and J are TRBV29-1 and TRBJ1-5; D is uncertain. Germline-derived CDR1 and CDR2 are SQVTM and ANQGSEA. The CDR3 has 12 residues. Trimming shortened V by 5 bases and J by 5 bases, and 10 bases separated the two germline ends. CDR3 nucleotide sequence: TGCAGCGTTCGGAGTGAGGATCAGCCCCAGCATTTT. Translating gives CSVRSEDQPQHF. Filled out from reference TRBV29-1 and TRBJ1-5, the complete variable domain reads SAVISQKPSRDICQRGTSLTIQCQVDSQVTMMFWYRQQPGQSLTLIATANQGSEATYESGFVIDKFPISRPNLTFSTLTVSNMSPEDSSIYLCSVRSEDQPQHFGDGTRLSIL.

The chain is built from TRBV12-5 and TRBJ2-7; D is uncertain. Between the trimmed V and J ends, which lost 3 bases and 2 bases, there was a span of 5 bases. CDR3 length: 12 amino acids. CDR1 LGHNT and CDR2 FRNRAP come from the germline V gene. CDR3 amino acids: CASGLDTYEQYF. DNA for the CDR3: TGTGCTAGTGGTTTAGACACCTACGAGCAGTACTTC.

The V gene is TRBV19, the J gene TRBJ2-2; TRBD1 matches 10 bases. The CDR3 extends over 15 amino acids. Germline V CDR1 and CDR2: LNHDA, SQIVND (reference sequence). J gave up 3 bases and V 8 bases, and 6 bases lay outside the gene matches. The CDR3 protein is CASQLTGGDTGELFF. CDR3 nucleotide sequence: TGTGCCAGTCAATTGACAGGGGGCGACACCGGGGAGCTGTTTTTT.

The rearrangement joins TRBV7-2 to TRBJ1-2; 10 bases match TRBD1. CDR3 length: 13 residues. V shed 8 bases, J shed 3 bases, and the junction held 3 bases outside the gene matches. CDR1 and CDR2 from the germline V gene are SGHTA and FQGNSA. This chain's CDR3 is CASEGQGDYGYTF. CDR3 sequence (DNA): TGTGCCAGCGAAGGACAGGGGGACTATGGCTACACCTTC.

The table lists this clone with a count of one. The genes are TRBV5-4 and TRBJ2-5, with TRBD2 matching 13 bases. Matching the DNA end better, TRBJ2-7 makes the J call doubtful. Germline assignment: CDR1 SGHNT and CDR2 YYREEE (reference sequence). CDR3 length equals 15 residues. The CDR3 nucleotides are TGTGCCAGCAGCCGGACTAGCGGGAGTTCCTACGAGCAGTACTTC. As protein: CASSRTSGSSYEQYF.

This chain links TRBV25-1 with TRBJ2-3; 9 bases fit TRBD2. The germline V gene has CDR1 MGHDK and CDR2 SYGVNS. CDR3 length equals 14 residues. Trimming removed 1 base from V and 11 bases from J; junction bases left unmatched: 7. CDR3 sequence reads: CASSEFGSGSRQYF. CDR3 nucleotide sequence: TGTGCCAGCAGTGAATTTGGTAGCGGGAGTCGGCAGTATTTT.

The chain uses TRBV6-1 and TRBJ2-5; possibly TRBD1 for D (5 bases). V was trimmed by 1 base and J by 5 bases, leaving 11 bases between them. This CDR3 is built from 14 residues. Looked up from germline, CDR1 is MNHNS and CDR2 is SASEGT. CDR3 in DNA: TGTGCCAGCAGTGAAGATCAGGGTTTGGAGACCCAGTACTTC. Translated, it gives CASSEDQGLETQYF.

The chain employs TRBV7-3 and TRBJ2-1, with TRBD1 matching 8 bases. This CDR3 has 15 amino acids. The germline V gene encodes CDR1 SGHTA and CDR2 FQGTGA. J lost 6 bases, V lost 5 bases, and 9 bases had no gene match. CDR3 residues: CASSPRPDRGNEQFF. The CDR3 DNA reads as TGTGCCAGCAGCCCTCGACCTGACAGGGGCAATGAGCAGTTCTTC.

The chain couples TRBV7-8 to TRBJ2-5; 9 nucleotides align to TRBD1. The V segment lost 3 bases and the J segment 5 bases; nucleotides outside the gene matches: 4. CDR3 length: 14 amino acids. Germline loops: CDR1 SGHVS, CDR2 FQNEAQ. The CDR3 here is CASSFTGTGETQYF. DNA of the CDR3: TGTGCCAGCAGCTTTACCGGGACAGGGGAGACCCAGTACTTC. The full variable domain, rest sourced from reference TRBV7-8 and TRBJ2-5, is GAGVSQSPRYKVAKRGQDVALRCDPISGHVSLFWYQQALGQGPEFLTYFQNEAQLDKSGLPSDRFFAERPEGSVSTLKIQRTQQEDSAVYLCASSFTGTGETQYFGPGTRLLVL.

This clone appeared a single time. The chain links TRBV29-1 to TRBJ1-3, with TRBD1 as a possible D gene (5 bases). This CDR3 has 17 amino acids. V lost 5 bases and J 0 bases, leaving 20 bases between the germline ends. CDR1 and CDR2 (germline): SQVTM, ANQGSEA. This chain's CDR3 is CSVTYMEGPGSGNTIYF. The CDR3 DNA follows: TGCAGCGTTACTTACATGGAGGGGCCCGGCTCTGGAAACACCATATATTTT.

V gene TRBV19 combines with J gene TRBJ1-5, with 7 nucleotides matching TRBD1. Trimming at V came to 8 bases and at J to 1 base, leaving 5 bases not matched to a gene. The CDR3 spans 14 residues. From germline, CDR1 is LNHDA and CDR2 SQIVND (reference sequence). In nucleotides, the CDR3 is TGTGCCAGTGGGGGGACAGCAAGCAATCAGCCCCAGCATTTT. Translated, it gives CASGGTASNQPQHF.

The chain carries TRBV29-1 and TRBJ1-3; tentative D call: TRBD1 (6 bases). This CDR3 has 18 amino acids. The V end was cut by 3 bases, the J end by 0 bases, with 21 bases between. The germline V gene has CDR1 SQVTM and CDR2 ANQGSEA. In DNA, the CDR3 is TGCAGCGTTGACGACAGGCACTCTACAGAATCCTCTGGAAACACCATATATTTT. As protein: CSVDDRHSTESSGNTIYF. Full variable domain (rest looked up from reference TRBV29-1 and TRBJ1-3): SAVISQKPSRDICQRGTSLTIQCQVDSQVTMMFWYRQQPGQSLTLIATANQGSEATYESGFVIDKFPISRPNLTFSTLTVSNMSPEDSSIYLCSVDDRHSTESSGNTIYFGEGSWLTVV.

This sequence joins TRBV5-1 and TRBJ2-7; a possible D gene is TRBD2 (7 bases). CDR1 SGHRS and CDR2 YFSETQ come from the germline V gene. Trimming pared 4 bases from V and 5 bases from J, leaving 19 bases between. This CDR3 has 15 amino acids. The DNA of the CDR3 is TGCGCCAGCAGCGGAGGGGGGGGGTCCCTCAACGAGCAGTACTTC. Translated: CASSGGGGSLNEQYF.

This CDR3 is CASSLAKVEQADNEKLFF. The CDR3 DNA reads as TGCGCCAGCAGCTTGGCCAAGGTGGAACAGGCCGACAATGAAAAACTGTTTTTT. V and J are TRBV5-1 and TRBJ1-4, with a possible D match to TRBD1 (5 bases). V was shortened by 0 bases and J by 5 bases, with 20 bases between the two germline ends. This CDR3 contains 18 residues. CDR1 is SGHRS and CDR2 is YFSETQ in the germline V gene. Based on the CDR3 plus reference TRBV5-1 and TRBJ1-4, the full variable domain is KAGVTQTPRYLIKTRGQQVTLSCSPISGHRSVSWYQQTPGQGLQFLFEYFSETQRNKGNFPGRFSGRQFSNSRSEMNVSTLELGDSALYLCASSLAKVEQADNEKLFFGSGTQLSVL.

The J gene is TRBJ2-3, the V gene TRBV7-3; D not certain. V was shortened by 3 bases and J by 5 bases, with 9 bases between the two germline ends. Germline V gene lookup returns CDR1 SGHTA and CDR2 FQGTGA. CDR3 length: 13 amino acids. Here the CDR3 reads CASSFPPLDTQYF. CDR3 nucleotide sequence: TGTGCCAGCAGCTTCCCTCCTCTAGATACGCAGTATTTT. Variable domain in full (rest from reference TRBV7-3 and TRBJ2-3): GAGVSQTPSNKVTEKGKYVELRCDPISGHTALYWYRQSLGQGPEFLIYFQGTGAADDSGLPNDRFFAVRPEGSVSTLKIQRTERGDSAVYLCASSFPPLDTQYFGPGTRLTVL.

The chain combines TRBV28 with TRBJ2-7, with D possibly being TRBD1 (6 bases). This CDR3 is 14 amino acids long. Deletions cut 5 bases from V and 0 bases from J, with 11 bases between. The germline CDR1 and CDR2 sequences are MDHEN and SYDVKM. CDR3 in amino acids: CASSGTTSSYEQYF. The CDR3 DNA sequence: TGTGCCAGCAGTGGGACAACGAGCTCCTACGAGCAGTACTTC.

V and J are TRBV6-5 and TRBJ1-6, with a tentative D call TRBD1 (5 bases). V gave up 2 bases and J gave up 7 bases, with 9 bases separating them. This CDR3 has 14 amino acids. Germline CDR1 reads MNHEY; CDR2 reads SVGAGI. The CDR3 loop is CASSYLDSNSPLHF. The CDR3 nucleotides read TGTGCCAGCAGTTACCTAGACAGCAATTCACCCCTCCACTTT.

This sequence joins TRBV21-1 and TRBJ2-1; the table calls TRBD2, which could not be checked here. TRBV21-1 is described as a pseudogene. This CDR3 is 15 amino acids long. The chain's CDR3 is CASSLRRKTYNEQFF. The CDR3 DNA sequence: TGTGCCAGCAGTTTGCGGAGGAAGACCTACAATGAGCAGTTCTTC.

This clone was counted a single time. The rearrangement links TRBV7-3 to TRBJ2-7; no reliable D call. CDR1 is SGHTA, CDR2 FQGTGA, per germline. The CDR3 totals 13 residues. V was shortened by 2 bases and J by 7 bases, with 12 bases between the two germline ends. CDR3 protein: CASSLDQVGEQYF. CDR3 nucleotide sequence: TGTGCCAGCAGCTTAGACCAGGTTGGTGAGCAGTACTTC.

The rearrangement links TRBV4-1 to TRBJ2-3; D is uncertain. V lost 0 bases and J lost 0, with 4 bases in between. The CDR3 length is 14 residues. Germline CDR1 is MGHRA and CDR2 is YSYEKL. The CDR3 is CASSQDGSTDTQYF. The CDR3 bases are TGCGCCAGCAGCCAAGACGGGAGCACAGATACGCAGTATTTT.

The rearrangement uses TRBV12-5 and TRBJ1-5, with 7 bases fitting TRBD1. Trimming at V came to 5 bases and at J to 0 bases, leaving 7 bases not matched to a gene. CDR1 LGHNT and CDR2 FRNRAP come from the germline V gene. CDR3 length: 16 amino acids. CDR3 protein: CASGIHRGPSNQPQHF. The CDR3 DNA reads as TGTGCTAGTGGTATCCACAGGGGACCTAGCAATCAGCCCCAGCATTTT.

This clone has only a few counts. This chain uses TRBV30 with TRBJ1-1; weak D call: TRBD1 (6 bases). The CDR3 length is 16 residues. Trimming pared 3 bases from V and 5 bases from J, leaving 22 bases between. Germline CDR1 and CDR2: GTSNPN and SVGIG (reference sequence). The CDR3 reads CAWSPTPAGVYTEAFF. Written as DNA, the CDR3 is TGTGCCTGGAGCCCAACACCCGCAGGGGTTTATACTGAAGCTTTCTTT.

The chain joins TRBV6-5 to TRBJ1-1, with D possibly matching TRBD1 (6 bases). V shed 5 bases and J shed 1 base, with 8 bases lying between them. The CDR3 runs 13 residues. In germline, CDR1 is MNHEY, CDR2 SVGAGI. CDR3 in DNA: TGTGCCAGCAGTACAGGGTGGAACACTGAAGCTTTCTTT. Its protein is CASSTGWNTEAFF.

V gene TRBV7-9 combines with J gene TRBJ1-1; no definite D call. The V end lost 3 bases, the J end lost 1 base, and 6 bases lay between the germline ends. The CDR3 is 13 residues long. CDR1 is SEHNR, CDR2 FQNEAQ, per germline (reference sequence). Here the CDR3 reads CASSFGENTEAFF. The CDR3 DNA follows: TGTGCCAGCAGCTTCGGGGAGAACACTGAAGCTTTCTTT.

This chain connects TRBV5-1 to TRBJ2-1, with 7 bases aligning to TRBD2. The CDR3 has 14 amino acids. Germline lookup yields CDR1 SGHRS and CDR2 YFSETQ. Trimming at V came to 4 bases and at J to 8 bases, leaving 9 bases not matched to a gene. For the CDR3, the DNA is TGCGCCAGCAGCGGCGGGAGTTTAGCGGATGAGCAGTTCTTC. This translates into CASSGGSLADEQFF.

In this sample, this clone turned up once. The chain employs TRBV6-5 and TRBJ2-3; perhaps TRBD1 as D (7 bases). Germline V gene sequence: CDR1 MNHEY, CDR2 SVGAGI. The CDR3 spans 15 residues. Deletions cut 4 bases from V and 5 bases from J, with 16 bases between. DNA for the CDR3: TGTGCCAGCAGTTTTGGAGGGGGCGTAGTAGATACGCAGTATTTT. It is translated as CASSFGGGVVDTQYF.